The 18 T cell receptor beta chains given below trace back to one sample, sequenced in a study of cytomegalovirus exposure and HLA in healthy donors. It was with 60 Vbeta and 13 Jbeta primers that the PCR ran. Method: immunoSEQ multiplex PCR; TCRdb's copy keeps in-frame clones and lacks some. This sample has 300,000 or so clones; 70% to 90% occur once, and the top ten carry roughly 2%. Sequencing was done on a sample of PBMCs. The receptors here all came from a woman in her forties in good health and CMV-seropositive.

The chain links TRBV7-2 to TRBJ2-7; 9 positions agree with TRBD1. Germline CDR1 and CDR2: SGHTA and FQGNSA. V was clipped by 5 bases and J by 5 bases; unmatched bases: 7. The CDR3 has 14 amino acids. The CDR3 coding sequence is TGTGCCAGCAGCCCCCCGGGACAGGGCCACGAGCAGTACTTC. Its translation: CASSPPGQGHEQYF.

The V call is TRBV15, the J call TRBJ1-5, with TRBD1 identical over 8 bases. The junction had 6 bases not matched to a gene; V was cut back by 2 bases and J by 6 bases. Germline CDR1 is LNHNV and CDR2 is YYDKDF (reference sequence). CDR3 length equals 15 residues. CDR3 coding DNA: TGTGCCACCAGCAGATCTTCAGGGGGCTCTCAGCCCCAGCATTTT. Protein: CATSRSSGGSQPQHF.

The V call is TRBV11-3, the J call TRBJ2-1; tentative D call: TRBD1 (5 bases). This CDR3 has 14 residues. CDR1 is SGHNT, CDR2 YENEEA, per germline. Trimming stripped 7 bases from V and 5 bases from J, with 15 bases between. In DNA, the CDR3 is TGTGCCAGCATGAAAGGGGAATCAAACAATGAGCAGTTCTTC. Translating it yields CASMKGESNNEQFF.

CDR3 DNA: TGTGCCAGCAGCTACGGACTAGCTAATACAGATACGCAGTATTTT. Amino acids: CASSYGLANTDTQYF. This chain links TRBV7-9 with TRBJ2-3; 8 bases match TRBD2. Trimming took 4 bases from V and 3 from J; bases not matched to a gene: 6. The V gene's germline CDR1 is SEHNR and CDR2 FQNEAQ (reference sequence). The CDR3 loop spans 15 amino acids.

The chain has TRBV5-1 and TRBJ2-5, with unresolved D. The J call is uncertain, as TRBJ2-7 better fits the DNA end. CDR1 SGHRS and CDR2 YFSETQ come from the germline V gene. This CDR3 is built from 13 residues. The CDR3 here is CASSLVQDYEQYF. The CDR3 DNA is TGCGCCAGCAGCTTGGTGCAAGACTACGAGCAGTACTTC.

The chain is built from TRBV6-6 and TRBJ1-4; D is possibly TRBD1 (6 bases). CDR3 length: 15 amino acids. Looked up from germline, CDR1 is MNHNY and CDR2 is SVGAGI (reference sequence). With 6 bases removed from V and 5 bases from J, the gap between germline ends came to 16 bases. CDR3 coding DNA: TGTGCCAGCAGCGACACAGGGTGGGGAAATGAAAAACTGTTTTTT. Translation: CASSDTGWGNEKLFF.

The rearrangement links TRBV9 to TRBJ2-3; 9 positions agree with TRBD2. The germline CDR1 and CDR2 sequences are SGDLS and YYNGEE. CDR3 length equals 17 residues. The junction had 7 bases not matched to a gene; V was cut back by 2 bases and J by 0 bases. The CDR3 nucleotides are TGTGCCAGCAGCGTTAGCGGGGGCCGTACTAGCACAGATACGCAGTATTTT. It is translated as CASSVSGGRTSTDTQYF. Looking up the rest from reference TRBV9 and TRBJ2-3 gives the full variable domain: DSGVTQTPKHLITATGQRVTLRCSPRSGDLSVYWYQQSLDQGLQFLIQYYNGEERAKGNILERFSAQQFPDLHSELNLSSLELGDSALYFCASSVSGGRTSTDTQYFGPGTRLTVL.

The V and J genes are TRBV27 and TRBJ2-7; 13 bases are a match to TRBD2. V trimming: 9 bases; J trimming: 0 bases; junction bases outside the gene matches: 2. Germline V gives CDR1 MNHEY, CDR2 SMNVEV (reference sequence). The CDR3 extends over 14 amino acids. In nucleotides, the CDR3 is TGTGCCAGACTAGCGGGAGGGAGCTCCTACGAGCAGTACTTC. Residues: CARLAGGSSYEQYF.

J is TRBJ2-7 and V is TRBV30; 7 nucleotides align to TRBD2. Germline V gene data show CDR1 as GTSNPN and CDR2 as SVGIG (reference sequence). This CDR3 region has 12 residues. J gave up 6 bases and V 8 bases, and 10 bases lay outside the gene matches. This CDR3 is CALENVAGEQYF. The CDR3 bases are TGTGCCCTGGAGAATGTAGCGGGCGAGCAGTACTTC.

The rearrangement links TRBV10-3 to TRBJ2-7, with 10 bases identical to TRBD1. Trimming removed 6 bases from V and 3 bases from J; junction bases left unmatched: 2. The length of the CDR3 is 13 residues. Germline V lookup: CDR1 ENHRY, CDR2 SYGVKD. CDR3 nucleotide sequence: TGTGCCATCAGGGGGACAGGGGTCTACGAGCAGTACTTC. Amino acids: CAIRGTGVYEQYF.

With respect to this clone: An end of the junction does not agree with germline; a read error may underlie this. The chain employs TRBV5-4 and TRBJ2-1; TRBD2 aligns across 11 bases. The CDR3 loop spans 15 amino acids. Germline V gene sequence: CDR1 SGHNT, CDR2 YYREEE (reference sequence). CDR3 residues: CAGSLGLADVNEQFF. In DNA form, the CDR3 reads TGTGCCGGCAGCTTGGGACTAGCGGACGTCAATGAGCAGTTCTTC.

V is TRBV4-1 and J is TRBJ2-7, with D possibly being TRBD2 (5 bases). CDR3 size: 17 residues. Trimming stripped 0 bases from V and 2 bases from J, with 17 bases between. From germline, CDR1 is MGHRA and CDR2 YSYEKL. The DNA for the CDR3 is TGCGCCAGCAGCCAAGATTGGACGCTAGGGAGCCCCTACGAGCAGTACTTC. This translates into CASSQDWTLGSPYEQYF.

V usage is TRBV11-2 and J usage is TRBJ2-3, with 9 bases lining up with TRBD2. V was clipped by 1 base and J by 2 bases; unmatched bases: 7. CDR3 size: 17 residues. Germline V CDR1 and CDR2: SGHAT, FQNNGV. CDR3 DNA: TGTGCCAGCAGCTTAGGGGTTAGCGGGGGTTACACAGATACGCAGTATTTT. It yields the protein CASSLGVSGGYTDTQYF.

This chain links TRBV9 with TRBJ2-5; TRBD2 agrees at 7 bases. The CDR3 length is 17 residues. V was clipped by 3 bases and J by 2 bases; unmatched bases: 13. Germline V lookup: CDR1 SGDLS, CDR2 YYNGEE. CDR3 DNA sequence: TGTGCCAGCAGCGCCTCAGTTCTAGCGGCCACACAAGAGACCCAGTACTTC. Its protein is CASSASVLAATQETQYF.

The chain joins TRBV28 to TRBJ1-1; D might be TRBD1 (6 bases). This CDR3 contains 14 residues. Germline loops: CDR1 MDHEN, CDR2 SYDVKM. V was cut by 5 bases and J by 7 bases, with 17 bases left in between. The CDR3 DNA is TGTGCCAGCAGTAATAGGGCTGGGACAAGTGAAGCTTTCTTT. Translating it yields CASSNRAGTSEAFF.

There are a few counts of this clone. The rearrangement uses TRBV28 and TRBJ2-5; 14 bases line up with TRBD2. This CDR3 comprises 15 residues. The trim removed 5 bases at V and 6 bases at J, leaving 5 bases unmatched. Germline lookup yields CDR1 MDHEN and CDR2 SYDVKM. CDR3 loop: CASSLRTSGRKTQYF. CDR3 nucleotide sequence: TGTGCCAGCAGTCTACGGACTAGCGGGAGGAAGACCCAGTACTTC.

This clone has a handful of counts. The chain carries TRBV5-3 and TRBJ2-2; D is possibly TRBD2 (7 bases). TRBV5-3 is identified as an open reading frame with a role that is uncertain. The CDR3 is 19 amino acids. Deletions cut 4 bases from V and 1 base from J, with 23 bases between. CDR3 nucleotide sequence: TGTGCCAGAAGCCCGACCAGGACAGCGGGGACTCAGAACACCGGGGAGCTGTTTTTT. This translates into CARSPTRTAGTQNTGELFF.

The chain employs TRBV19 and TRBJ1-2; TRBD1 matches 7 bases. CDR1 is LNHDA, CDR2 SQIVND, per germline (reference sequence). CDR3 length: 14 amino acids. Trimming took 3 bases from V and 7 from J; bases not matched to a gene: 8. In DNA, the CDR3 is TGTGCCAGTAGTATGAGGGGGCGGGGAAGTGGCTACACCTTC. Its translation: CASSMRGRGSGYTF.